The entry below gives a single T cell receptor (beta chain) sequence along with its context. What it recognizes is unknown. The genes and germline here are from mouse. The CDR3 extends 4 residues past the end of the read, so its final part is completed from the germline J gene. The CDR3 is 11 amino acids. In germline, CDR1 is GKSSPN, CDR2 SITVG. V lost 2 bases and J lost 3, with 1 base in between. Investigators isolated RNA and reverse transcribed it into cDNA to act as the sequencing template. Libraries were prepared by immunoSEQ multiplex PCR; TCRdb keeps only in-frame clonotypes and omits some of them. Altogether around 290,000 clones were found in the sample, and no singletons occur. This entry comes from a study of CD8+ T cells in alopecia areata. Study as a whole: The approximately 7-10-week-old female C3H/HeJ mice were given skin taken from approximately 6-12-month-old C3H/HeJ graft donors that had spontaneous alopecia.

Sorting used CD4, CD8alpha, NKG2D, NKG2ACE and other markers on pooled cutaneous lymph node cells. General study points: For lesional scalp, especially alopecia totalis/universalis, clonality was higher than in normal scalp. It was less clear whether patients shared TCRs than it was in mice, possibly because of HLA.

The V gene is TRBV31, the J gene TRBJ2-2; no reliable D call. The sequencing input was CD4+ T cells sorted from a lymph node. The sequence came from a C3H/HeJ mouse with alopecia areata. The mouse line has the MHC haplotype H2-k. CDR3: CAWSDTGQLYF. Incomplete CDR3 DNA: TGTGCCTGGAGTGACACCGGG.